The rows below give T cell receptor beta chains drawn from one sample of a study of cytomegalovirus exposure and HLA in healthy donors. Assay: immunoSEQ multiplex PCR; the TCRdb copy retains only in-frame clones and omits some. Among 200,000 to 250,000 clones listed, 70% to 85% were seen once. Sequenced material: PBMCs. The receptor source for this set is a girl aged 2-10 years in good health and CMV-seronegative. Each CDR3 is given with its conserved first and last residue. The order of the fields is CDR3 length, J gene, clone size, V gene, D gene, CDR3 DNA, CDR3 protein. D genes are given only for firm matches. For some rows the clone size is stated as once, few or many, or as a class when expanded; others skip it.

>13|TRBJ2-2|NA|TRBV5-1|NA
TGCGCCAGCAGCCCGGGTGGGACCGGGGAGCTGTTTTTT
CASSPGGTGELFF
>15|TRBJ1-2|NA|TRBV2|NA
TGTGCCAGCAGGAGCCGTGAAGGAGCCAACTATGGCTACACCTTC
CASRSREGANYGYTF
>14|TRBJ1-4|NA|TRBV5-1|TRBD1
TGCGCCAGCAGCGTGACAGGGGGCAATGAAAAACTGTTTTTT
CASSVTGGNEKLFF
>14|TRBJ2-7|NA|TRBV4-1|NA
TGCGCCAGCAGCCAAGATCGGGGGTCCTACGAGCAGTACTTC
CASSQDRGSYEQYF
>13|TRBJ1-4|once|TRBV6-6|NA
TGTGCCAGCAGTTACTCGAGCAGGTTAGAACTGTTTTTT
CASSYSSRLELFF
>12|TRBJ1-2|NA|TRBV30|TRBD1
TGTGCCTGGATGGAGGGGGCATATGGCTACACCTTC
CAWMEGAYGYTF
>13|TRBJ1-2|NA|TRBV30|NA
TGTGCCTGGAGTTCCCTAAGACTCGGAGGCTACACCTTC
CAWSSLRLGGYTF
>15|TRBJ1-1|NA|TRBV18|NA
TGTGCCAGCTCACCCTCAACAGGGTTCGGCACTGAAGCTTTCTTT
CASSPSTGFGTEAFF
>13|TRBJ1-2|NA|TRBV6-1|NA
TGTGCCAGCAGTGAAACGACAGTCTATGGCTACACCTTC
CASSETTVYGYTF
>14|TRBJ2-7|once|TRBV19|NA
TGTGCCAGTAAACCCAGAGGGATCTCCTACGAGCAGTACTTC
CASKPRGISYEQYF
>18|TRBJ2-2|NA|TRBV7-9|NA
TGTGCCAGCAGCCCCAACTCCAGGGGATTGGGATGGACCGGGGAGCTGTTTTTT
CASSPNSRGLGWTGELFF
>12|TRBJ1-3|NA|TRBV15|TRBD1
TGTGCCACCTCAGGGGGGGGAAACACCATATATTTT
CATSGGGNTIYF
>17|TRBJ2-6|few|TRBV5-6|NA
TGTGCCAGCAGCTGGAAAACAGGGTCCCCTGGGGCCAACGTCCTGACTTTC
CASSWKTGSPGANVLTF
>15|TRBJ2-2|NA|TRBV7-2|TRBD1
TGTGCCAGCAGCGACAGGGGACGGAACACCGGGGAGCTGTTTTTT
CASSDRGRNTGELFF
>14|TRBJ2-7|NA|TRBV7-8|NA
TGTGCCAGCAGCTTAGCGGGAGGAATCTACGAGCAGTACTTC
CASSLAGGIYEQYF
>16|TRBJ2-7|NA|TRBV15|TRBD1
TGTGCCACCAGCAGAGATCGCCCCGACAGGGCGGTCGAGCAGTACTTC
CATSRDRPDRAVEQYF
>14|TRBJ1-1|NA|TRBV6-5|NA
TGTGCCAGCAGTCCAACAGCCATGAACACTGAAGCTTTCTTT
CASSPTAMNTEAFF
>14|TRBJ1-1|NA|TRBV14|NA
TGTGCCAGCAGCGTGAACCTGGGAGGCACTGAAGCTTTCTTT
CASSVNLGGTEAFF
>15|TRBJ2-3|NA|TRBV6-4|NA
TGTGCCAGCAGCGGAGACGGGGGGCTTCCAGATACGCAGTATTTT
CASSGDGGLPDTQYF
>16|TRBJ2-1|few|TRBV7-9|TRBD2
TGTGCCAGCAACACCGGGACTAGCGGAGCGGTTTTGTGGCAGTTCTTC
CASNTGTSGAVLWQFF
>16|TRBJ1-2|NA|TRBV10-3|NA
TGTGCCATCAGTGAGTCGATCAGCCCAGGGAACTATGGCTACACCTTC
CAISESISPGNYGYTF
>13|TRBJ2-5|NA|TRBV9|NA
TGTGCCAGCAGCGTGGACAGCCAAGAGACCCAGTACTTC
CASSVDSQETQYF
>12|TRBJ1-2|NA|TRBV18|NA
TGTGCCAGCTCAAGAGACAGGAATGGCTACACCTTC
CASSRDRNGYTF
>15|TRBJ1-5|NA|TRBV25-1|NA
TGTGCCAGCAGTGAATCCCGGCGGGACAATCAGCCCCAGCATTTT
CASSESRRDNQPQHF
>16|TRBJ2-3|NA|TRBV27|NA
TGTGCCAGCAGTACCCAAACCCTCAGGTACACAGATACGCAGTATTTT
CASSTQTLRYTDTQYF
>15|TRBJ1-2|once|TRBV4-1|TRBD1
TGCGCCAGCAGCCAACGGACAGGTAACTTCTATGGCTACACCTTC
CASSQRTGNFYGYTF
>12|TRBJ1-1|NA|TRBV19|NA
TGTGCCAGTAGTGCAGGGCCCAGTCGAGCTTTCTTT
CASSAGPSRAFF
>14|TRBJ1-1|NA|TRBV5-1|NA
TGCGCCAGCAGCTTAGGGGAGGGGATCACTGAAGCTTTCTTT
CASSLGEGITEAFF
>16|TRBJ2-5|NA|TRBV7-9|TRBD2
TGTGCCAGCAGCTTAGGTAGCGGGGGGGCCGGAGGGACCCAGTACTTC
CASSLGSGGAGGTQYF
>13|TRBJ2-3|few|TRBV19|NA
TGTGCCAGTAATCAGGGAATGCGGGATACGCAGTATTTT
CASNQGMRDTQYF
>16|TRBJ1-2|NA|TRBV27|NA
TGTGCCAGCAGTTTTGACGGGACACTAACGAACTATGGCTACACCTTC
CASSFDGTLTNYGYTF
>16|TRBJ1-5|NA|TRBV7-9|TRBD1
TGTGCCAGCAGCTTATCCACAGGGGTTAGTCATCAGCCCCAGCATTTT
CASSLSTGVSHQPQHF
>13|TRBJ2-1|NA|TRBV19|NA
TGTGCCAGTAGTACTCAGACTTACAATAAGCAGTTCTTC
CASSTQTYNKQFF
>17|TRBJ2-6|NA|TRBV18|TRBD1
TGTGCCAGCTCAGGGACAGGGGGCTTCAATGGGGCCAACGTCCTGACTTTC
CASSGTGGFNGANVLTF
>10|TRBJ2-2|NA|TRBV23-1|NA
TGCGCCAGCAGATCGGGGGAGCTGTTTTTT
CASRSGELFF
>14|TRBJ1-2|NA|TRBV6-5|NA
TGTGCCAGCAGCACAGCGGACAGAATGCCTGGCTACACCTTC
CASSTADRMPGYTF
>15|TRBJ2-3|NA|TRBV5-4|NA
TGTGCCAGCAGCCCGCTAGCAGAGAGGGCAGATACGCAGTATTTT
CASSPLAERADTQYF
>14|TRBJ1-1|NA|TRBV27|TRBD1
TGTGCCAGCAGGACAGGGAGTATGAACACTGAAGCTTTCTTT
CASRTGSMNTEAFF
>15|TRBJ2-2|NA|TRBV2|TRBD2
TGTGCCAGCACCAACGGGAGGTCGAACACCGGGGAGCTGTTTTTT
CASTNGRSNTGELFF
>16|TRBJ1-2|NA|TRBV7-9|NA
TGTGCCAGCAGCTCCACTCTAGGGGAAAACAACTATGGCTACACCTTC
CASSSTLGENNYGYTF